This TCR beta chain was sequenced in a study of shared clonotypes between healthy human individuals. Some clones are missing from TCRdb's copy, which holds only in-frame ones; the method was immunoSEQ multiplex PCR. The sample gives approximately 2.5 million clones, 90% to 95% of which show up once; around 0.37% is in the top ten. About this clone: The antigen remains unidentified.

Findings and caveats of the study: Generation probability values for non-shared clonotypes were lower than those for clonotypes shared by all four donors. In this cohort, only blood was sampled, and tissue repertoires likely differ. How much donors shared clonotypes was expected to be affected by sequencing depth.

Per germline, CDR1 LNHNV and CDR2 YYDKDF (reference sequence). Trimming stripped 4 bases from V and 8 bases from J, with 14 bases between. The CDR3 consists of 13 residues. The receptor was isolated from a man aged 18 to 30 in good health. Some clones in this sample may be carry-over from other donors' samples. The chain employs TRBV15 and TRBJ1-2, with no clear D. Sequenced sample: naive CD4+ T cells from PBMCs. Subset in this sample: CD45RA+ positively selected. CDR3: CATSMGSSMGYTF. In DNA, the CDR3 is TGTGCCACCAGCATGGGCAGCTCGATGGGCTACACCTTC.